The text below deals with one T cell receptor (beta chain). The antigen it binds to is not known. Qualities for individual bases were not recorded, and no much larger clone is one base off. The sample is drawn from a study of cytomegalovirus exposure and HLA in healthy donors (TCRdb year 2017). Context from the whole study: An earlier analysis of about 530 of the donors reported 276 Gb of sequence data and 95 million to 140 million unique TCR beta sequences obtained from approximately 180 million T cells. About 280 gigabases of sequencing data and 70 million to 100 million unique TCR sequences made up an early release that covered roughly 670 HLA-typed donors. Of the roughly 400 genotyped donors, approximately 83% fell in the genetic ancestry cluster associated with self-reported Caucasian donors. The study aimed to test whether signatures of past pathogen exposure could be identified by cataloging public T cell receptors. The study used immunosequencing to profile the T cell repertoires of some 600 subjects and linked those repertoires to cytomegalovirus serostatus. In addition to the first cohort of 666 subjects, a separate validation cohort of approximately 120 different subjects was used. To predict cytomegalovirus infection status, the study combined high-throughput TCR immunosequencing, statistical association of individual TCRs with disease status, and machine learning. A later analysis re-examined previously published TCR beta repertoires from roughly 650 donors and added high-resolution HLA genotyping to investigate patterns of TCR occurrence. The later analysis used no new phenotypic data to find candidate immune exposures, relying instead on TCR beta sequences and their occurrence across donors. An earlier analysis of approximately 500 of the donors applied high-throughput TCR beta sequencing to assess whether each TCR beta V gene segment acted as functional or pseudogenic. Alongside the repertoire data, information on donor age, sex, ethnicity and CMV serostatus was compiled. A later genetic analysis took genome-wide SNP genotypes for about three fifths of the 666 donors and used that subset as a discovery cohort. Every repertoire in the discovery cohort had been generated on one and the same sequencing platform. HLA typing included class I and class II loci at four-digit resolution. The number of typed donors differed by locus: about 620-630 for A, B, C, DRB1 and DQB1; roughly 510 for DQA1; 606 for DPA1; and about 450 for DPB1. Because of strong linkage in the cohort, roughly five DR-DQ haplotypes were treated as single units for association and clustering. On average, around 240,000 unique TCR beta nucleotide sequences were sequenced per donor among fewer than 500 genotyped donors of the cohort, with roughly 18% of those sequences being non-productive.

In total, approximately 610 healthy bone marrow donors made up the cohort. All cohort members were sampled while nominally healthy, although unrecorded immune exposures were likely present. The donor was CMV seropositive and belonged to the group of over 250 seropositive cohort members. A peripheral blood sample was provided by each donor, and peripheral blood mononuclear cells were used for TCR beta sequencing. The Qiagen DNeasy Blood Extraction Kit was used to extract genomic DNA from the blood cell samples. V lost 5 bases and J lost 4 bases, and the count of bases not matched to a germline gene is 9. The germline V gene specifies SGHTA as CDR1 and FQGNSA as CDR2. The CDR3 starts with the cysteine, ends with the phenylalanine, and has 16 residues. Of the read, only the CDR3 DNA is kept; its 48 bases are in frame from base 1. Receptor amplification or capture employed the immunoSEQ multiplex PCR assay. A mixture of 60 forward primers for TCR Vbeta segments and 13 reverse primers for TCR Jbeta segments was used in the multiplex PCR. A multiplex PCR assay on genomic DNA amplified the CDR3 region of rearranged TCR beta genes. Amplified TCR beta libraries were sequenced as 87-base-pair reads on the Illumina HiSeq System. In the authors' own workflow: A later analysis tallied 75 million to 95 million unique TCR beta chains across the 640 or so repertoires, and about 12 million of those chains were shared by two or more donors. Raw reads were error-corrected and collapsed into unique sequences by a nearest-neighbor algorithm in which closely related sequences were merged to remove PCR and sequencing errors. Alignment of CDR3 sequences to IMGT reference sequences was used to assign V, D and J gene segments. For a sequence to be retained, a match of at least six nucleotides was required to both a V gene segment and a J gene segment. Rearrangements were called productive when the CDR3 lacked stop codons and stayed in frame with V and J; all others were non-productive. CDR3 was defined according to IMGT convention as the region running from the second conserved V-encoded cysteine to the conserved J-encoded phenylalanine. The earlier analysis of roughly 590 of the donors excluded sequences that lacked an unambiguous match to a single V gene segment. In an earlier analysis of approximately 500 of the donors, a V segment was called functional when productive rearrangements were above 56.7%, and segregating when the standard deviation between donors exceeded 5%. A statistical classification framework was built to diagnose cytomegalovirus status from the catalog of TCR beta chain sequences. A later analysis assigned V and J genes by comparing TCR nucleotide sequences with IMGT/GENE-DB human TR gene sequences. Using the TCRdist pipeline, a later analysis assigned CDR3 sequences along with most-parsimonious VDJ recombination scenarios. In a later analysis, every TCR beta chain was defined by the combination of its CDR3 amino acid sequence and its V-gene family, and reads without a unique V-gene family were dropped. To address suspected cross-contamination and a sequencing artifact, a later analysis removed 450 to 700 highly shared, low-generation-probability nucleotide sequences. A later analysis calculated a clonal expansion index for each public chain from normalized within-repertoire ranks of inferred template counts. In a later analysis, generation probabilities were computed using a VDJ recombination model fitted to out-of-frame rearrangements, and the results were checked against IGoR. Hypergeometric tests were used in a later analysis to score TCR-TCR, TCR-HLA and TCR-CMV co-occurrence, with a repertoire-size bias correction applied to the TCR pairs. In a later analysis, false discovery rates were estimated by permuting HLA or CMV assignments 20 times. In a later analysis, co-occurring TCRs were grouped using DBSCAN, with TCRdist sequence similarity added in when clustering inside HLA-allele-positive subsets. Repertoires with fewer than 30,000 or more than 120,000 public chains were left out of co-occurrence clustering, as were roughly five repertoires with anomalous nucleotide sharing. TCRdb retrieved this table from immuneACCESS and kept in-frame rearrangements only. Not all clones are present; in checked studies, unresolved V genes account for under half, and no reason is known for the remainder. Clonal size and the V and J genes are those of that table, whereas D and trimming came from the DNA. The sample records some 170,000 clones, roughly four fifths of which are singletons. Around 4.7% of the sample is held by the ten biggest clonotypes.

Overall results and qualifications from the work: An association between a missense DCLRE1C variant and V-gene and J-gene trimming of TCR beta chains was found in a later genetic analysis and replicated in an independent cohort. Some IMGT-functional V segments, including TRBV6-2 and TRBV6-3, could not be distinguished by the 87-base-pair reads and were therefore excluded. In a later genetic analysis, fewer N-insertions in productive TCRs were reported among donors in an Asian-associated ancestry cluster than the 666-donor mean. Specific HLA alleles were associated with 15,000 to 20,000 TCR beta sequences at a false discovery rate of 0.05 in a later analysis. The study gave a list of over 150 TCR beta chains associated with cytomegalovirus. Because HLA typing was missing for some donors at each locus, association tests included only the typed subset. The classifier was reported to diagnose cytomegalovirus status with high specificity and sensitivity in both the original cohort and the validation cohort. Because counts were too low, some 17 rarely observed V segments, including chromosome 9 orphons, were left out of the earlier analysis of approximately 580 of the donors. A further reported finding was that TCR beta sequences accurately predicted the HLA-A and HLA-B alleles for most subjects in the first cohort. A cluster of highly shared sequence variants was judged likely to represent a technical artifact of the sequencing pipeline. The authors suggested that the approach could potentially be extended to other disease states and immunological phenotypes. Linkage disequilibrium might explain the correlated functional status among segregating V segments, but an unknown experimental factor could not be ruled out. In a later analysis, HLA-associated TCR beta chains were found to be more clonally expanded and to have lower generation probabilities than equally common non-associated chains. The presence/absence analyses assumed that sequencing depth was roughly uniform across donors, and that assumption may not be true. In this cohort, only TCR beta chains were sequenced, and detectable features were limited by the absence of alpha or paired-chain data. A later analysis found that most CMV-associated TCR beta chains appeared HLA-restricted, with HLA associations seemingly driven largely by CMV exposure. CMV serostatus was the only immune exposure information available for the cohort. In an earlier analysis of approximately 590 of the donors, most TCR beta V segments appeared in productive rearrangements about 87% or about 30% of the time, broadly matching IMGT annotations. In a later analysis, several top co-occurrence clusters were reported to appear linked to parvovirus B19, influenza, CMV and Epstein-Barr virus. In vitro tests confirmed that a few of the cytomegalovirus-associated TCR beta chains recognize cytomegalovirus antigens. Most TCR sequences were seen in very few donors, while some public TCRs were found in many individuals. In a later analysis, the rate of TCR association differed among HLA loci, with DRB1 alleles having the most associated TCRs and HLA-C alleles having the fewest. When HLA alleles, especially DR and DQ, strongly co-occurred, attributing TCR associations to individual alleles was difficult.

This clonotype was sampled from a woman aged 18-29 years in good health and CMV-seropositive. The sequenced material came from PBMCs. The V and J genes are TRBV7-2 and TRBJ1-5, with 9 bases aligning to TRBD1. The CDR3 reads CASSPATGGSNQPQHF. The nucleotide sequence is TGTGCCAGCAGCCCCGCGACAGGGGGATCTAATCAGCCCCAGCATTTT. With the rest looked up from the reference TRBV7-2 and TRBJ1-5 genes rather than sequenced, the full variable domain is GAGVSQSPSNKVTEKGKDVELRCDPISGHTALYWYRQSLGQGLEFLIYFQGNSAPDKSGLPSDRFSAERTGGSVSTLTIQRTQQEDSAVYLCASSPATGGSNQPQHFGDGTRLSIL.